This TCR beta chain appears in the sequencing data of a study of cytomegalovirus exposure and HLA in healthy donors. Overall study context: In a later analysis, the 130 or so validation repertoires were reported to have used the same platform as the 650 to 800 first-cohort repertoires.

Details on this clone: Its cognate antigen is unknown.

Overall study results and limits: Cytomegalovirus-associated TCR beta chains were listed, numbering approximately 150.

Sequencing used immunoSEQ multiplex PCR; TCRdb keeps in-frame clones, though not all of them. The repertoire includes approximately 56,000 clones, more than 90% of them detected once, and around 1.1% sits in the top ten. This CDR3 is 15 amino acids long. V was cut by 4 bases and J by 0 bases, with 7 bases left in between. Per germline, CDR1 ENHRY and CDR2 SYGVKD. Material: PBMCs. The TCR sequence derives from a man younger than 35 in good health and CMV-seronegative. This rearrangement joins TRBV10-3 to TRBJ2-6; D is unclear. Written as DNA, the CDR3 is TGTGCCATCAGTGCTCCAGACTCTGGGGCCAACGTCCTGACTTTC. Amino acids: CAISAPDSGANVLTF.